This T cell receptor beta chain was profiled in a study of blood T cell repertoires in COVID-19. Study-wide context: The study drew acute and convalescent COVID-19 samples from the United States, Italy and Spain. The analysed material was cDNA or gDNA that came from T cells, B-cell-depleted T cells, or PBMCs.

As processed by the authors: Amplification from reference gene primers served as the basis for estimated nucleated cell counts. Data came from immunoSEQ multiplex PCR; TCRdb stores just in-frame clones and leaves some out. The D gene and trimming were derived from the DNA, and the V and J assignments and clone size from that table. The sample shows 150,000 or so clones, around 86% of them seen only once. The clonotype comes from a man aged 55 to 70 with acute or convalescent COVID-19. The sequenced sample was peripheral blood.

The CDR3 DNA follows: TGTGCCAGCTCACCACCGCCACTAGCTTGGAATGAGCAGTTCTTC. Amino acid sequence: CASSPPPLAWNEQFF. The genes are TRBV18 and TRBJ2-1; possibly TRBD2 for D (6 bases). V was clipped by 0 bases and J by 7 bases, with 13 bases between them. CDR3 size: 15 residues. The germline CDR1 and CDR2 sequences are KGHSH and LQKENI.